The sequence of this T cell receptor beta chain was determined in a study of control samples from healthy donors and cancer patients. Generated by immunoSEQ multiplex PCR, the TCRdb table keeps only in-frame clones and is missing some. The table has under 90,000 clones, approximately 92% seen once. The sequence was collected from a woman aged 60-75 years in good health. The sample was blood.

CDR3 DNA sequence: TGTGCCAGCAGCCGTGGGCAAGTTGACGGCTACACCTTC. Amino acids: CASSRGQVDGYTF. The rearrangement joins TRBV6-5 to TRBJ1-2; D call uncertain. The CDR3 totals 13 residues. V lost 6 bases to trimming and J lost 8 bases, with 16 bases between them. Germline assignment: CDR1 MNHEY and CDR2 SVGAGI.